This TCR beta chain was observed in a study of T cells in Graves' hyperthyroidism and ophthalmopathy. Study findings and constraints: Through a model of 13 V-J features, ophthalmopathy was separated from stable hyperthyroidism. The majority of expanded thyroid clonotypes above 0.001 also appeared in blood.

Amplification of TCR beta CDR3 regions used RNA as the template. TCR CDR3 regions were first amplified by RT-PCR with HTBI primers. A single record per CDR3 protein comes from TCRdb applying MiXCR to the multiplex PCR reads. The profile covers a few hundred thousand distinct CDR3 sequences, with about 16% appearing a single time and less than 3.5% taken by the ten largest. Clinical symptoms, serum thyroxine and TRAb, thyroid ultrasound and orbital computed tomography together formed the diagnostic basis. This clonotype was observed at least ten times. Its antigen is not identified. This CDR3 has 15 amino acids. With 1 base removed from V and 5 bases from J, the gap between germline ends came to 9 bases. Germline V gene sequence: CDR1 KGHSH, CDR2 LQKENI.

The receptor's source is a middle-aged woman with Graves' ophthalmopathy. V gene TRBV18 combines with J gene TRBJ1-6; D possibly corresponds to TRBD1 (5 bases). Sequenced input: blood. CDR3 sequence (DNA): TGTGCCAGCTCACCACGGGACTTACATAATTCACCCCTCCACTTT. Protein product: CASSPRDLHNSPLHF.